A selection of T cell receptor beta chains follows, all from one sample in a study of cytomegalovirus exposure and HLA in healthy donors. The method was immunoSEQ multiplex PCR; TCRdb's version includes in-frame clones alone and lacks a portion of them. The sample has around 190,000 clones, about 77% seen once. Specimen: PBMCs. These receptors originate from a woman between 25 and 40 years old in good health and CMV-seronegative. The CDR3 runs from the conserved cysteine through the conserved F or W. A D gene is named only where the DNA matches it firmly. Clone size appears in some rows only: once, few, many, or a class for an expanded clone.

v_gene	d_gene	abundance	j_gene	CDR3nt	CDR3aa
TRBV5-1	TRBD2	-	TRBJ2-7	TGCGCCAGCAGCTTCGGACTAGCGGGAAGCCAAGGCGAGCAGTACTTC	CASSFGLAGSQGEQYF
TRBV19	-	-	TRBJ2-5	TGTGCCAGTGATCCGGGAGCCCAATTCTCTCAAGAGACCCAGTACTTC	CASDPGAQFSQETQYF
TRBV19	-	-	TRBJ1-5	TGTGCCAGTAGTATTAGCGGCCAGCCCCAGCATTTT	CASSISGQPQHF
TRBV30	-	-	TRBJ1-5	TGTGCCTGGAGCGCCGGGACATGGAGTCAGCCCCAGCATTTT	CAWSAGTWSQPQHF
TRBV4-1	TRBD2	-	TRBJ2-1	TGCGCCAGCAGCCCCGGACTAGCGCCCGTCCTGATGATACGGTTCTTC	CASSPGLAPVLMIRFF
TRBV25-1	-	few	TRBJ1-1	TGTGCCACCGGACAGTTGAACACTGAAGCTTTCTTT	CATGQLNTEAFF
TRBV30	-	-	TRBJ1-5	TGTGCCTGGAGTAAGGGGAGCAATCAGCCCCAGCATTTT	CAWSKGSNQPQHF
TRBV6-5	-	few	TRBJ1-5	TGTGCCAGCAGTTACGCAGGACTCCCCGGATCGCCCCAGCATTTT	CASSYAGLPGSPQHF
TRBV4-1	-	-	TRBJ1-2	TGCGCCAGCAGCCGAGACCCGGTCGAAAGCTATGGCTACACCTTC	CASSRDPVESYGYTF
TRBV7-3	-	-	TRBJ2-5	TGTGCCAGCAGCCGCGGACAGCCAGGGACCCAGTACTTC	CASSRGQPGTQYF
TRBV5-1	TRBD1	many	TRBJ2-7	TGCGCCAGCAGCATGACAGGGCCCTACGAGCAGTACTTC	CASSMTGPYEQYF
TRBV7-9	-	-	TRBJ2-2	TGTGCCAGCAGCTCGACTGTGAACACCGGGGAGCTGTTTTTT	CASSSTVNTGELFF
TRBV6-5	TRBD2	-	TRBJ2-2	TGTGCCAGTTTACTAGCGGCGAACACCGGGGAGCTGTTTTTT	CASLLAANTGELFF
TRBV7-9	TRBD1	-	TRBJ1-6	TGTGCCAGCAGCTTCAGTTCACGGGACAGGGATTCACCCCTCCACTTT	CASSFSSRDRDSPLHF
TRBV7-9	-	few	TRBJ1-4	TGTGCCAGCAGCTTAGTGGGAGGGACTAATGAAAAACTGTTTTTT	CASSLVGGTNEKLFF
TRBV7-2	-	-	TRBJ2-4	TGTGCCAGCAGCTCCCCCCGTGGGCTAGCGCACCGAAACATTCAGTACTTC	CASSSPRGLAHRNIQYF
TRBV5-4	-	few	TRBJ2-1	TGTGCCAGCAGCTTACGGGGGGACAACAATGAGCAGTTCTTC	CASSLRGDNNEQFF
TRBV28	TRBD2	-	TRBJ2-7	TGTGCCAGCAGTTCGGCCGGGACTAGCTGGTTCGGGGACGAGCAGTACTTC	CASSSAGTSWFGDEQYF
TRBV5-1	TRBD2	-	TRBJ2-7	TGCGCCAGCAGCGGGACTAGCGGATCCTACGAGCAGTACTTC	CASSGTSGSYEQYF
TRBV4-2	-	-	TRBJ2-1	TGTGCCAGCAGCCAAGGGACTCCGCCCATCTTC	CASSQGTPPIF
TRBV5-1	-	-	TRBJ1-4	TGCGCCAGCAGCTTGTACAGGGCATGGGTTGCAACTAATGAAAAACTGTTTTTT	CASSLYRAWVATNEKLFF
TRBV9	-	-	TRBJ2-3	TGTGCCAGCAGCGCCGGGGGGCTTCTGATCACAGATACGCAGTATTTT	CASSAGGLLITDTQYF
TRBV18	-	few	TRBJ2-3	TGTGCCAGCTCTCCCGGATCGACGGGGTACGATACGCAGTATTTT	CASSPGSTGYDTQYF
TRBV25-1	-	-	TRBJ2-7	TGTGCCAGCAGTGTCCTTTGCGAGCAGTACTTC	CASSVLCEQYF
TRBV27	-	-	TRBJ2-1	TGTGCCAGCAGTCTCGGACTAATCAATGAGCAGTTCTTC	CASSLGLINEQFF